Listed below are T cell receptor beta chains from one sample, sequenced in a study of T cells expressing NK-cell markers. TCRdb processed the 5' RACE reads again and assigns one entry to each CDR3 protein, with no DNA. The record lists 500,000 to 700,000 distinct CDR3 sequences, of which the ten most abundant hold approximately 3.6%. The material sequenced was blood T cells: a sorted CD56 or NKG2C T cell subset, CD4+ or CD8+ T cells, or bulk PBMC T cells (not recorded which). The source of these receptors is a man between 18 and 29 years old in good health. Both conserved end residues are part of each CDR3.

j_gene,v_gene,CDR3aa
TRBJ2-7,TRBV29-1,CSVTGKLSYEQYF
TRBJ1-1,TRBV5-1,CASSFRGLGQGATEAFF
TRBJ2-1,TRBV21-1,CASADTGVGDNEQFF
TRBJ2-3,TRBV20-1,CSALRVLSTDTQYF
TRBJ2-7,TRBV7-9,CASSLVGQGKAGEQYF
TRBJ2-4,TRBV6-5,CASSYSAREVKNIQYF
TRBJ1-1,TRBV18,CASSRESRDTEAFF
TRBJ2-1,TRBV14,CASSQERRWTSGSKNEQFF
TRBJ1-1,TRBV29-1,CSVYGRNTEAFF
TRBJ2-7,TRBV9,CASSAQQGHEQYF
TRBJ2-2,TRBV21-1,CASSYSPAGEWTGELFF
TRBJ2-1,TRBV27,CASRTAGGYNEQFF
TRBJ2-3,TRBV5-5,CASSLILGAEADTQYF
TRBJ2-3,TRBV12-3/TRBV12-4,CASSTRRTDTQYF
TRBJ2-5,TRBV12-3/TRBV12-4,CASSPDPGYPKETQYF
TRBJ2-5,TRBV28,CASRPPGLAGVWETQYF
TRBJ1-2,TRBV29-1,CSATGLAAYGYTF
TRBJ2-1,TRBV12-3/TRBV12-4,CASRTHFGGVTYNEQFF
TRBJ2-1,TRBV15,CATSRDRQGPWQFF
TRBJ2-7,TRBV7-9,CASSLEGQGIYEQYF
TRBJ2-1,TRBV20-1,CSVAGGSLNEQFF
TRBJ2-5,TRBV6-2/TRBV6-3,CASRPRLLAGQETQYF
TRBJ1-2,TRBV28,CASSFRTGHGYTF
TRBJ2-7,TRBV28,CASSSQGAVGGSYEQYF
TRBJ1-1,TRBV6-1,CASRDRRASNTEAFF
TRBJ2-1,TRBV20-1,CSAWGVSGRKNEQFF
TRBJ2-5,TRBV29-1,CSPASGQVFAQYF
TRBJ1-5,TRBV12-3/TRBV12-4,CASSPSTLVTGNQPQHF
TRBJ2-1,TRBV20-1,CSATDTDGIEQFF
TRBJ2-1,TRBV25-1,CASSEHDEQFF
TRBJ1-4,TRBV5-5,CASSLLATNEKLFF
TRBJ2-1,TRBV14,CASSPIAGGWTEQFF